This is a list of T cell receptor beta chains from one sample in a study of T cells in Graves' hyperthyroidism and ophthalmopathy. TCRdb processed the multiplex PCR reads anew with MiXCR; each CDR3 protein has one entry. The sample consists of fewer than 350,000 distinct CDR3 sequences, 15% to 20% of them appearing once. What was sequenced was blood. The receptor set was obtained from a woman aged 40 to 50 with Graves' ophthalmopathy. Each CDR3 is given without its conserved first and last residue.

J gene: TRBJ1-2
V gene: TRBV27
CDR3 protein: ASSLLGTGGYVSGYT

J gene: TRBJ1-2
V gene: TRBV7-2
CDR3 protein: ASSSASQIYGYT

J gene: TRBJ1-1
V gene: TRBV4-2
CDR3 protein: ASSQAVGRSPEAF

J gene: TRBJ2-5
V gene: TRBV12-3/TRBV12-4
CDR3 protein: ASSPYGATGDQETQY

J gene: TRBJ1-2
V gene: TRBV29-1
CDR3 protein: SVGIGWGVDGYT

J gene: TRBJ2-5
V gene: TRBV19
CDR3 protein: ASSMKAEQETQY

J gene: TRBJ2-4
V gene: TRBV12-3/TRBV12-4
CDR3 protein: ASSSSPPTLDGSTAKNIQY

J gene: TRBJ1-2
V gene: TRBV9
CDR3 protein: ASSPKTVGGYT

J gene: TRBJ2-5
V gene: TRBV6-1
CDR3 protein: ASSARTSGLQETQY

J gene: TRBJ2-4
V gene: TRBV29-1
CDR3 protein: SVQTSGLNIQY

J gene: TRBJ2-7
V gene: TRBV28
CDR3 protein: ASRPTGTFNYEQY

J gene: TRBJ2-7
V gene: TRBV29-1
CDR3 protein: SVEVTNYEQY

J gene: TRBJ2-7
V gene: TRBV6-5
CDR3 protein: ASSSGLAGWDEQY

J gene: TRBJ1-1
V gene: TRBV29-1
CDR3 protein: SVESGPSGVTEAF

J gene: TRBJ1-1
V gene: TRBV6-5
CDR3 protein: ASSSPGTPNTEAF

J gene: TRBJ2-5
V gene: TRBV6-1
CDR3 protein: ASSAIAEQETQY

J gene: TRBJ1-2
V gene: TRBV24-1
CDR3 protein: ATSGGSDGYT

J gene: TRBJ1-1
V gene: TRBV6-2/TRBV6-3
CDR3 protein: ASSYPSPINFEAF

J gene: TRBJ2-7
V gene: TRBV30
CDR3 protein: AWSAGPPLHEQY